This T cell receptor beta chain was retrieved from a study of shared clonotypes between healthy human individuals. Study outcomes and limitations: Generation of non-shared clonotypes was less probable than generation of clonotypes shared by all four donors. Only blood was sampled; tissue repertoires likely differ.

The CDR3 is 16 residues long. Trimming at V came to 2 bases and at J to 0 bases, leaving 5 bases not matched to a gene. Germline V CDR1 and CDR2: LNHDA, SQIVND (reference sequence). In the original analysis: Junction-only immunoSEQ data arrived without quality scores, meaning filtering differed. Clones were read by immunoSEQ multiplex PCR, and TCRdb kept only the in-frame ones, dropping some. Clonal size and the V and J genes are those of that table, whereas D and trimming came from the DNA. This table holds around 1.9 million clones, roughly 93% found once. The naive CD8 subset, CD45RO-negative cells positively selected for CCR7, excluded terminally differentiated effector memory CD45RA+ cells. With regard to this clone: No antigen is known for it.

This sequence originates from a man aged 18 to 30 in good health. Some clones in this sample may be carry-over from other donors' samples. This chain links TRBV19 with TRBJ2-7; 9 nucleotides line up with TRBD1. The sample consisted of naive CD8+ T cells from PBMCs. For the CDR3, the DNA is TGTGCCAGTAGTATAACAGGGGGCGAAGGCTCCTACGAGCAGTACTTC. Translated, it gives CASSITGGEGSYEQYF. Drawing the rest from reference TRBV19 and TRBJ2-7, the complete variable domain is DGGITQSPKYLFRKEGQNVTLSCEQNLNHDAMYWYRQDPGQGLRLIYYSQIVNDFQKGDIAEGYSVSREKKESFPLTVTSAQKNPTAFYLCASSITGGEGSYEQYFGPGTRLTVT.